The 9 T cell receptor beta chains given below trace back to one sample, sequenced in a study of blood T cell repertoires in COVID-19. TCRdb keeps only in-frame clones here, not all; method: immunoSEQ multiplex PCR. The profile shows about 240,000 clones, roughly four fifths of them singletons. Sequenced input: peripheral blood. These receptors all come from a woman under 30 with acute or convalescent COVID-19.

The chain is built from TRBV20-1 and TRBJ2-3; 11 bases agree with TRBD1. This CDR3 contains 16 residues. Germline V gene sequence: CDR1 DFQATT, CDR2 SNEGSKA (reference sequence). V lost 3 bases to trimming and J lost 4 bases; unmatched junction nucleotides: 9. The CDR3 loop reads CSASPPGTGGSDTQYF. The DNA of the CDR3 is TGCAGTGCTAGTCCCCCGGGGACAGGGGGGTCAGATACGCAGTATTTT.

The V gene is TRBV5-4, the J gene TRBJ2-1, with D possibly matching TRBD2 (6 bases). The CDR3 covers 16 residues. In germline, CDR1 is SGHNT, CDR2 YYREEE (reference sequence). V lost 2 bases to trimming and J lost 8 bases, with 20 bases between them. CDR3 amino acids: CASSFRGGKSRDEQFF. The CDR3 DNA follows: TGTGCCAGCAGCTTTCGGGGCGGGAAGTCAAGGGATGAGCAGTTCTTC.

The chain uses TRBV20-1 and TRBJ2-7, with 11 nucleotides matching TRBD1. The CDR3 runs 16 residues. V shed 3 bases, J shed 2 bases, and the junction held 9 bases outside the gene matches. Germline CDR1 and CDR2: DFQATT and SNEGSKA (reference sequence). The CDR3 spells CSASDSVGQGAYEQYF. CDR3 in DNA: TGCAGTGCTAGTGATAGTGTGGGACAGGGGGCCTACGAGCAGTACTTC.

V usage is TRBV30 and J usage is TRBJ2-7; TRBD2 aligns across 9 bases. The V gene end was trimmed by 2 bases and the J gene end by 7 bases; junction bases not matched to a gene: 21. The CDR3 contains 18 residues. CDR1 and CDR2 (germline): GTSNPN, SVGIG (reference sequence). CDR3: CAWSQVGPGLAPTGEQYF. CDR3 DNA: TGTGCCTGGAGTCAAGTAGGCCCCGGACTAGCGCCTACGGGGGAGCAGTACTTC.

This chain uses TRBV25-1 with TRBJ1-1; TRBD1 might be the D (6 bases). In germline, CDR1 is MGHDK, CDR2 SYGVNS. The CDR3 has 15 amino acids. V gave up 3 bases and J gave up 3 bases, with 14 bases separating them. The CDR3 loop reads CASSELGAGDTEAFF. The DNA for the CDR3 is TGTGCCAGCAGTGAGTTGGGGGCAGGGGACACTGAAGCTTTCTTT.

This chain joins TRBV15 and TRBJ2-2; 9 nucleotides align to TRBD2. Trimming at V came to 8 bases and at J to 5 bases, leaving 12 bases not matched to a gene. This CDR3 spans 16 amino acids. Germline assignment: CDR1 LNHNV and CDR2 YYDKDF (reference sequence). In nucleotides, the CDR3 is TGTGCCACCGAAGGGCCTAGCGGGAAGGAAACCGGGGAGCTGTTTTTT. Encoded protein: CATEGPSGKETGELFF.

The V gene is TRBV4-1, the J gene TRBJ2-1; no clear D. Germline loops: CDR1 MGHRA, CDR2 YSYEKL. This CDR3 has 16 residues. The ends were cut back, 0 bases at V and 5 bases at J, with 14 bases in the middle. The CDR3 coding sequence is TGCGCCAGCAGCCAAGAGGGTCTAGGCAGAGACAATGAGCAGTTCTTC. The encoded protein is CASSQEGLGRDNEQFF.

The chain joins TRBV29-1 to TRBJ2-7; TRBD2 aligns across 7 bases. The V gene's germline CDR1 is SQVTM and CDR2 ANQGSEA. This CDR3 has 14 amino acids. V trimming: 3 bases; J trimming: 1 base; junction bases outside the gene matches: 6. The CDR3 region is CSVEGGTSSYEQYF. CDR3 nucleotide sequence: TGCAGCGTTGAGGGAGGGACCTCATCCTACGAGCAGTACTTC.

The rearrangement links TRBV6-5 to TRBJ2-7, with 10 bases that match TRBD2. V shed 0 bases and J 4 bases; nucleotides not matched to a gene: 3. There are 15 residues in the CDR3. CDR1 is MNHEY, CDR2 SVGAGI, per germline. The DNA of the CDR3 is TGTGCCAGCAGTTACTCGAGTAGCGGGAGGTACGAGCAGTACTTC. Translating it yields CASSYSSSGRYEQYF.